This record concerns one T cell receptor (beta chain) sequence. Its antigen is not known. This entry is derived from a study of T cells after yellow fever vaccination. Background on the study: Where fractions had low cell numbers, libraries were prepared from them with the SMART-Seq v4 Ultra Low Input RNA kit.

Study findings and constraints: A secondary response was less intense yet reached its peak sooner, at day 5 versus 15. The booster response re-showed most primary clones: approximately 97% CD4, almost 90% CD8.

They built TCR cDNA with 5'RACE template switching, a step that put in a universal primer site and UMIs. TCRdb ran MiXCR on the 5' RACE reads and lists one entry per CDR3 protein. Of some 220,000 distinct CDR3 sequences listed, roughly 3% were seen once; the top ten hold around 3%. The sequencing used CD4+ T cells sorted from PBMCs, collected 10 days after the yellow fever booster vaccination. The sequence came from a man aged 18 to 30 who received the YFV17D yellow fever vaccine.

The CDR3 nucleotides are TGTGCCAGCAGTTACGGGTATGTGGGGCACTACGAGCAGTACTTC. This gives the protein CASSYGYVGHYEQYF. The chain employs TRBV6-5 and TRBJ2-7, with TRBD1 as a possible D gene (5 bases). Trimming removed 2 bases at V and 3 bases at J, with 14 bases between. The CDR3 is 15 amino acids. Germline V gene data show CDR1 as MNHEY and CDR2 as SVGAGI.